What follows describes a single T cell receptor beta chain. The clone's antigen remains unknown. The sample holds no much larger clone one base away, and base qualities are not on file. The record originates from a study of blood T cell repertoires in COVID-19 (dated by TCRdb to the early 2020s). About the full investigation: Samples from collaborators originated in the United States, Italy and Spain and spanned both the acute and convalescent phases of COVID-19. HLA class I and class II types, where available, came from metadata supplied by the sample provider rather than from assay-based typing. Nearly every sample came with metadata listing a de-identified subject ID, COVID-19 status, age in years and sex. The samples were drawn from two sources: the first 160 participants of the ongoing ImmuneRACE study, and 1,200 or so subjects contributed by 6 global collaborators. The prospective study material was composed of cDNA or gDNA derived from T cells, B-cell-depleted T cells, or PBMCs. The repertoires were made available in a free public database intended to serve as a resource for research on the immune response to SARS-CoV-2. The dataset comprised deeply sampled blood TCRbeta repertoires from subjects exposed to, actively infected with, or recovered from COVID-19.

One collaborating source in Seattle enrolled patients during active infection and followed them longitudinally through the course of disease. Each collaborating institution followed its own protocols to collect whole blood in K2EDTA tubes. Collaborator samples were shipped for TCRbeta analysis as frozen whole blood, isolated PBMCs, or DNA extracted from either sample type. V and J are trimmed by 5 bases and 0 bases, and the gene matches miss 7 bases of the junction. The germline V gene supplies CDR1 SGHTA and CDR2 FQGTGA. From its cysteine to its phenylalanine, the CDR3 spans 16 amino acids. Only CDR3 DNA is held: 48 bases, read in frame from base 1. Findings and caveats that apply to the study as a whole: The quantity of clinical and demographic metadata differed by source and by participant and was supplied without curation.

TCRbeta CDR3 regions were amplified from genomic DNA using the immunoSEQ Assay, a bias-controlled multiplex PCR. As for how the authors treated the data: Within the assay, amplification of reference gene primers was used to estimate how many nucleated cells each sample contained. Sequence reads were collapsed and filtered to measure the absolute abundance of every unique TCRbeta CDR3 rearrangement. For each sample, productive Simpson clonality was calculated by taking the square root of Simpson's diversity index across productive rearrangements. Drawn from immuneACCESS, this table holds only the in-frame rearrangements with V and J called that TCRdb kept. Clones are partly lost; checked studies trace under half to an unresolved V gene and leave the rest unexplained. V, J and clone size derive from that table, while D and trimming were established from the DNA sequence. This sample has about 410,000 clones in its table, and about 91% of those were observed once. The ten largest account for approximately 1.5% of the sample.

The sequence is built from TRBV7-3 and TRBJ1-3, and TRBD1 aligns with 7 junction nucleotides. The sequencing sample was made of peripheral blood. The sequence was collected from a woman in her thirties or forties with COVID-19, enrolled during active disease. The CDR3 is CASSQRGTVSGNTIYF. In nucleotide form, the sequence is TGTGCCAGCAGCCAAAGGGGGACAGTCTCTGGAAACACCATATATTTT.